Below are 6 T cell receptor beta chains sequenced from a single sample in a study of cytomegalovirus exposure and HLA in healthy donors. The PCR was carried out with 60 Vbeta primers and 13 Jbeta primers. Generated by immunoSEQ multiplex PCR, the TCRdb table keeps only in-frame clones and is missing some. The table records some 130,000 clones, approximately 61% of them present only once. The sequencing sample was made of PBMCs. These receptors were collected from a human donor in good health.

The V gene is TRBV11-2, the J gene TRBJ2-7, with D unclear. Trimming left V 3 bases short and J 0 bases short, with 12 bases between. Per germline, CDR1 SGHAT and CDR2 FQNNGV. CDR3 length: 15 amino acids. The CDR3 sequence is CASSLSTAFSYEQYF. The CDR3 nucleotides are TGTGCCAGCAGCTTGAGTACAGCTTTCTCCTACGAGCAGTACTTC.

J is TRBJ2-7 and V is TRBV10-3, with D possibly TRBD1 on 8 matching bases. Germline loops: CDR1 ENHRY, CDR2 SYGVKD. The CDR3 covers 14 residues. V lost 9 bases to trimming and J lost 7 bases, with 22 bases between them. The CDR3 nucleotides read TGTGCCATTACTCAAGTGACAGGGGAGGGAGAGCAGTACTTC. It specifies CAITQVTGEGEQYF.

This clone has a handful of counts. V gene TRBV2 combines with J gene TRBJ2-5; D is uncertain. V dropped 7 bases and J dropped 5 bases, with 5 bases sitting between them. Germline loops: CDR1 SNHLY, CDR2 FYNNEI. This CDR3 contains 10 residues. CDR3 loop: CASMRETQYF. In DNA form, the CDR3 reads TGTGCCAGCATGCGGGAGACCCAGTACTTC. Complete variable domain (other parts from reference TRBV2 and TRBJ2-5): EPEVTQTPSHQVTQMGQEVILRCVPISNHLYFYWYRQILGQKVEFLVSFYNNEISEKSEIFDDQFSVERPDGSNFTLKIRSTKLEDSAMYFCASMRETQYFGPGTRLLVL.

This clone was seen a single time. The chain links TRBV5-1 to TRBJ2-5; 11 bases align to TRBD1. The CDR3 totals 13 residues. V lost 4 bases and J lost 11; bases outside the gene matches: 7. The V gene's germline CDR1 is SGHRS and CDR2 YFSETQ. CDR3 nucleotides: TGCGCCAGCAGCCCGGACAGGGGGCGAGAGCAGTACTTC. Its protein is CASSPDRGREQYF.

This clone was detected once. The chain combines TRBV18 with TRBJ2-3; TRBD2 aligns across 14 bases. Trimming removed 4 bases from V and 1 base from J; junction bases left unmatched: 4. The germline CDR1 and CDR2 sequences are KGHSH and LQKENI. The CDR3 runs to 17 residues. CDR3 DNA: TGTGCCAGCTCACGAGGGACTAGCGGGAGCGGCACAGATACGCAGTATTTT. Amino acid sequence: CASSRGTSGSGTDTQYF.

The chain links TRBV28 to TRBJ1-5; D is perhaps TRBD1 (6 bases). Trimming removed 2 bases from V and 7 bases from J, with 18 bases in between. Germline CDR1 reads MDHEN; CDR2 reads SYDVKM. This CDR3 contains 16 residues. The CDR3 bases are TGTGCCAGCAGTTTAGTGCAGGGGATCGGGGCACAGCCCCAGCATTTT. It is translated as CASSLVQGIGAQPQHF. Using reference TRBV28 and TRBJ1-5 for the parts outside the CDR3, the full variable domain is DVKVTQSSRYLVKRTGEKVFLECVQDMDHENMFWYRQDPGLGLRLIYFSYDVKMKEKGDIPEGYSVSREKKERFSLILESASTNQTSMYLCASSLVQGIGAQPQHFGDGTRLSIL.